Below, 8 T cell receptor beta chains from the same sample are listed, as sequenced in a study of cytomegalovirus exposure and HLA in healthy donors. Use of 60 Vbeta and 13 Jbeta primers characterized the PCR. Profiled with immunoSEQ multiplex PCR; TCRdb holds only in-frame clones, not every one. The table shows some 270,000 clones, with 75% to 85% occurring only once. The material sequenced was PBMCs. The receptor source for this set is a girl aged 2-10 years in good health and CMV-seronegative.

The rearrangement links TRBV25-1 to TRBJ1-2, with D possibly matching TRBD1 (6 bases). The CDR3 consists of 14 residues. Trimming removed 6 bases at V and 3 bases at J, with 14 bases between. Germline CDR1 reads MGHDK; CDR2 reads SYGVNS. CDR3 residues: CASSMNREDYGYTF. CDR3 sequence (DNA): TGTGCCAGCAGCATGAACAGGGAAGACTATGGCTACACCTTC.

This chain uses TRBV20-1 with TRBJ1-1; 7 bases are shared with TRBD1. Germline V lookup: CDR1 DFQATT, CDR2 SNEGSKA (reference sequence). The CDR3 extends over 11 amino acids. V trimming: 8 bases; J trimming: 6 bases; junction bases outside the gene matches: 6. CDR3 in amino acids: CSSTGTAEAFF. CDR3 bases: TGCAGTTCAACCGGGACAGCTGAAGCTTTCTTT.

This clone was picked up a small number of times. The chain joins TRBV5-6 to TRBJ2-7; 8 positions match TRBD1. Germline CDR1 is SGHDT and CDR2 is YYEEEE. The CDR3 spans 14 residues. The V gene end was trimmed by 5 bases and the J gene end by 6 bases; junction bases not matched to a gene: 10. The CDR3 DNA reads as TGTGCCAGCAGTGAAGCAGGGGGCTGGGGCGAGCAGTACTTC. It specifies CASSEAGGWGEQYF.

The chain carries TRBV7-6 and TRBJ1-6; D is unresolved. The CDR3 extends over 16 amino acids. V lost 2 bases and J lost 1, with 9 bases in between. The V gene's germline CDR1 is SGHVS and CDR2 FNYEAQ. The CDR3 protein is CASSLFVRSYNSPLHF. The CDR3 region has the DNA TGTGCCAGCAGCTTATTTGTCCGTTCCTATAATTCACCCCTCCACTTT.

V gene TRBV7-9 combines with J gene TRBJ2-5, with 11 positions matching TRBD2. The CDR3 is 16 amino acids. The trim removed 3 bases at V and 3 bases at J, leaving 6 bases unmatched. Germline CDR1 is SEHNR and CDR2 is FQNEAQ (reference sequence). DNA for the CDR3: TGTGCCAGCAGCTTGGGCCTAGCGGGGGGCGAAGAGACCCAGTACTTC. Translation gives CASSLGLAGGEETQYF. The full variable domain, rest sourced from reference TRBV7-9 and TRBJ2-5, is DTGVSQNPRHKITKRGQNVTFRCDPISEHNRLYWYRQTLGQGPEFLTYFQNEAQLEKSRLLSDRFSAERPKGSFSTLEIQRTEQGDSAMYLCASSLGLAGGEETQYFGPGTRLLVL.

This clone was seen a handful of times. V is TRBV10-3 and J is TRBJ2-1, with 14 nucleotides matching TRBD2. Germline V gene data show CDR1 as ENHRY and CDR2 as SYGVKD. J lost 0 bases, V lost 4 bases, and 2 bases had no gene match. This CDR3 has 17 residues. CDR3 coding DNA: TGTGCCATCAGTGGACTAGCGGGGGGGAGCTCCTACAATGAGCAGTTCTTC. This gives the protein CAISGLAGGSSYNEQFF.

The table lists this clone with a few counts. CDR3 region: CASSVGGYQDLFF. The CDR3 nucleotides read TGTGCCAGCAGCGTAGGGGGCTATCAAGACTTGTTCTTC. This chain links TRBV9 with TRBJ2-1; TRBD1 is a possible D gene (5 bases). V lost 0 bases, J lost 15 bases, and 16 bases lay in between. The CDR3 length is 13 residues. Germline values: CDR1 SGDLS, CDR2 YYNGEE.

Regarding this clone: The sample holds other DNA sequences that translate to the same CDR3. The rearrangement joins TRBV6-5 to TRBJ2-3; a weak D match, TRBD2 (5 bases). V was shortened by 0 bases and J by 6 bases, with 10 bases between the two germline ends. In germline, CDR1 is MNHEY, CDR2 SVGAGI. The CDR3 length is 14 residues. The CDR3 region has the DNA TGTGCCAGCAGTTACTCGAGGGCAACTGATACGCAGTATTTT. Encoded protein: CASSYSRATDTQYF.